This is a list of T cell receptor beta chains from one sample in a study of blood T cell repertoires in COVID-19. Profiling relied on immunoSEQ multiplex PCR, and the TCRdb table lists in-frame clones only, not all of them. The sample consists of 150,000 to 200,000 clones, roughly nine tenths of them appearing once. Sequencing used peripheral blood. The source of these receptors is a man aged 55 to 70 with acute or convalescent COVID-19. CDR3s include the opening cysteine and the closing phenylalanine or tryptophan. D genes are given only for firm matches. Size tells how often a clone was seen (once, few, many) or the class of an expanded clone, and some rows leave it out.

>16|NA|TRBJ2-1|TRBV5-6|NA
CASSSTAAGIYNEQFF
TGTGCCAGCAGCTCGACTGCGGCAGGGATTTACAATGAGCAGTTCTTC
>15|NA|TRBJ2-1|TRBV24-1|TRBD2
CATSDPGLAGGEQFF
TGTGCCACCAGTGATCCGGGACTAGCGGGGGGAGAGCAGTTCTTC
>20|NA|TRBJ2-6|TRBV24-1|TRBD1
CATSDPGTGGAKTGANVLTF
TGTGCCACCAGTGACCCCGGGACAGGGGGCGCTAAGACTGGGGCCAACGTCCTGACTTTC
>14|NA|TRBJ2-2|TRBV10-1|NA
CASSRQVSTGELFF
TGCGCCAGCAGTAGACAGGTTTCCACCGGGGAGCTGTTTTTT
>15|NA|TRBJ2-7|TRBV7-8|NA
CASSLKLKGAGSGDF
TGTGCCAGCAGCTTAAAGCTTAAGGGGGCGGGGTCAGGGGACTTC
>15|NA|TRBJ2-1|TRBV9|TRBD1
CASIPGTGPYNEQFF
TGTGCCAGCATTCCCGGGACAGGCCCCTACAATGAGCAGTTCTTC
>14|NA|TRBJ1-6|TRBV30|TRBD1
CAWSGTGYNSPLHF
TGTGCCTGGAGTGGGACAGGGTATAATTCACCCCTCCACTTT
>13|once|TRBJ1-2|TRBV19|NA
CASSMQGNYGYTF
TGTGCCAGTAGTATGCAGGGGAACTATGGCTACACCTTC
>13|few|TRBJ1-1|TRBV19|NA
CASGATLNTEAFF
TGTGCCAGTGGGGCTACCTTGAACACTGAAGCTTTCTTT
>15|NA|TRBJ1-1|TRBV4-1|TRBD1
CASSLRDRENTEAFF
TGCGCCAGCAGCCTACGGGACAGGGAGAACACTGAAGCTTTCTTT
>14|NA|TRBJ1-3|TRBV7-2|NA
CASSRTSPGNTIYF
TGTGCCAGCAGCAGGACATCGCCCGGAAACACCATATATTTT
>13|NA|TRBJ2-7|TRBV3-1/TRBV3-2|NA
CASRSTQGNEQYF
TGTGCCAGCAGGTCAACCCAGGGGAACGAGCAGTACTTC
>15|NA|TRBJ1-2|TRBV4-3|NA
CASSQDDQGWDGYTF
TGCGCCAGCAGCCAAGATGATCAGGGGTGGGATGGCTACACCTTC
>14|once|TRBJ2-7|TRBV19|NA
CASSKMDSSYEQYF
TGTGCCAGTAGTAAGATGGACAGCTCCTACGAGCAGTACTTC
>14|NA|TRBJ1-5|TRBV7-2|NA
CASSLGGGNQPQHF
TGTGCCAGCAGCTTAGGGGGGGGCAATCAGCCCCAGCATTTT
>14|NA|TRBJ1-5|TRBV3-1/TRBV3-2|TRBD1
CASSLGQAHQPQHF
TGTGCCAGCAGCCTTGGACAGGCCCATCAGCCCCAGCATTTT
>17|NA|TRBJ2-5|TRBV4-3|TRBD1
CASSQESFRTGQETQYF
TGCGCCAGCAGCCAAGAGAGTTTCAGGACAGGGCAAGAGACCCAGTACTTC
>15|NA|TRBJ2-2|TRBV7-3|NA
CASSSQGLGAGELFF
TGTGCCAGCAGCTCACAGGGTTTGGGCGCCGGGGAGCTGTTTTTT
>12|NA|TRBJ1-2|TRBV6-5|NA
CARAPDSYGYTF
TGTGCCAGAGCTCCTGACAGCTATGGCTACACCTTC
>14|NA|TRBJ1-4|TRBV6-2/TRBV6-3|NA
CASSSAGKPEKLFF
TGTGCCAGCAGCAGCGCAGGGAAGCCTGAAAAACTGTTTTTT
>17|NA|TRBJ2-2|TRBV4-2|TRBD2
CASSQDRAGGFTGELFF
TGTGCCAGCAGCCAAGATCGGGCGGGGGGCTTCACCGGGGAGCTGTTTTTT
>15|NA|TRBJ2-3|TRBV3-1/TRBV3-2|NA
CASSQELTSTDTQYF
TGTGCCAGCAGCCAAGAGTTAACTAGCACAGATACGCAGTATTTT
>16|NA|TRBJ1-1|TRBV5-6|TRBD1
CASSFGDRGRNTEAFF
TGTGCCAGCAGCTTCGGAGACAGGGGGAGGAACACTGAAGCTTTCTTT
>16|NA|TRBJ2-1|TRBV7-9|NA
CASSLFTGSSYNEQFF
TGTGCCAGCAGCTTGTTTACAGGTAGCTCCTACAATGAGCAGTTCTTC
>13|NA|TRBJ2-7|TRBV5-4|NA
CASSLGTVYEQYF
TGTGCCAGCAGCTTGGGGACAGTCTACGAGCAGTACTTC
>15|NA|TRBJ1-1|TRBV6-6|TRBD1
CASSDRVVLNTEAFF
TGTGCCAGCAGTGACAGGGTTGTTCTCAACACTGAAGCTTTCTTT
>13|NA|TRBJ1-2|TRBV6-2/TRBV6-3|TRBD1
CASSIRDSYGYTF
TGTGCCAGCAGTATCCGGGACAGCTATGGCTACACCTTC
>15|NA|TRBJ1-4|TRBV6-5|NA
CASTKGGVSNEKLFF
TGTGCCAGCACCAAGGGCGGGGTATCTAATGAAAAACTGTTTTTT
>14|once|TRBJ1-6|TRBV19|NA
CASSMFLVNSPLHF
TGTGCCAGTAGTATGTTTCTTGTTAATTCACCCCTCCACTTT
>13|NA|TRBJ1-2|TRBV18|NA
CATVPDRQAGYTF
TGTGCCACCGTACCAGACAGGCAAGCTGGCTACACCTTC
>12|few|TRBJ1-3|TRBV19|NA
CASNRDGNTIYF
TGTGCCAGTAACCGAGATGGAAACACCATATATTTT
>14|NA|TRBJ1-5|TRBV4-2|NA
CASSQGQMDQPQHF
TGTGCCAGCAGCCAAGGTCAGATGGATCAGCCCCAGCATTTT
>16|NA|TRBJ2-3|TRBV10-3|TRBD2
CAISRTSGQSTDTQYF
TGTGCCATCAGCCGCACTAGCGGACAGAGCACAGATACGCAGTATTTT
>17|NA|TRBJ1-4|TRBV5-1|NA
CASSLAGNTGANEKLFF
TGCGCCAGCAGCTTGGCAGGGAATACGGGGGCTAATGAAAAACTGTTTTTT
>13|NA|TRBJ1-2|TRBV6-5|NA
CASSHGQFYGYTF
TGTGCCAGCAGTCACGGACAGTTCTATGGCTACACCTTC
>16|few|TRBJ1-3|TRBV18|NA
CASSPSVSETGNTIYF
TGTGCCAGCTCACCATCCGTTTCCGAGACTGGAAACACCATATATTTT
>15|NA|TRBJ1-3|TRBV13|NA
CASSLEGGRGNTIYF
TGTGCCAGCAGCTTAGAGGGGGGGCGAGGAAACACCATATATTTT
>15|NA|TRBJ1-6|TRBV5-1|TRBD1
CASAVGGQGNSPLHF
TGCGCCAGCGCGGTGGGGGGACAGGGTAATTCACCCCTCCACTTT
>17|NA|TRBJ1-4|TRBV5-5|TRBD1
CASSIRTGGETNEKLFF
TGTGCCAGCAGCATACGGACAGGGGGGGAGACTAATGAAAAACTGTTTTTT
>13|NA|TRBJ1-4|TRBV2|NA
CASRTYLDEKLFF
TGTGCCAGCAGGACTTACCTCGATGAAAAACTGTTTTTT
>11|NA|TRBJ2-7|TRBV10-3|NA
CATTRSYEQYF
TGTGCCACCACTCGATCCTACGAGCAGTACTTC
>14|NA|TRBJ2-1|TRBV25-1|NA
CASTLTASYNEQFF
TGTGCCAGCACCCTGACAGCCTCCTACAATGAGCAGTTCTTC
>15|NA|TRBJ1-5|TRBV21-1|NA
CASVGTGQGRQPQHF
TGTGCCAGTGTAGGCACCGGACAGGGGAGACAGCCCCAGCATTTT
>13|NA|TRBJ2-7|TRBV11-2|TRBD1
CASLGQGAWEQYF
TGTGCCAGCCTAGGACAGGGGGCTTGGGAGCAGTACTTC
>15|NA|TRBJ2-1|TRBV5-4|NA
CASSLVVGSYNEQFF
TGTGCCAGCAGCTTGGTTGTGGGGAGCTACAATGAGCAGTTCTTC
>17|NA|TRBJ2-4|TRBV3-1/TRBV3-2|NA
CASSQDRWMPSGNIQYF
TGTGCCAGCAGCCAAGATCGGTGGATGCCGTCGGGAAACATTCAGTACTTC